This record looks at one T cell receptor beta chain sequence and its context. Every patient was affected by relapse after autologous stem cell transplantation, while exposure to brentuximab vedotin was not uniform. Progressive disease, partial response or complete response was each patient's best response. The sample is drawn from a study of PD-1 blockade in classical Hodgkin lymphoma. The data were produced by immunoSEQ multiplex PCR, yet TCRdb's version contains in-frame clones alone and is incomplete. The profile shows fewer than 25,000 clones, 80% to 90% of them singletons. Trimming pared 5 bases from V and 2 bases from J, leaving 13 bases between. This CDR3 has 14 residues. Germline V CDR1 and CDR2: LNHDA, SQIVND (reference sequence).

The chain uses TRBV19 and TRBJ2-7; D perhaps matches TRBD1 (6 bases). The TCR originated in a human donor with classical Hodgkin lymphoma. The material was peripheral blood mononuclear cells (PBMCs), obtained before the second cycle of nivolumab. The CDR3 spells CASSLTGPPYEQYF. For the CDR3, the DNA is TGTGCCAGTAGTCTGACAGGCCCTCCCTACGAGCAGTACTTC.